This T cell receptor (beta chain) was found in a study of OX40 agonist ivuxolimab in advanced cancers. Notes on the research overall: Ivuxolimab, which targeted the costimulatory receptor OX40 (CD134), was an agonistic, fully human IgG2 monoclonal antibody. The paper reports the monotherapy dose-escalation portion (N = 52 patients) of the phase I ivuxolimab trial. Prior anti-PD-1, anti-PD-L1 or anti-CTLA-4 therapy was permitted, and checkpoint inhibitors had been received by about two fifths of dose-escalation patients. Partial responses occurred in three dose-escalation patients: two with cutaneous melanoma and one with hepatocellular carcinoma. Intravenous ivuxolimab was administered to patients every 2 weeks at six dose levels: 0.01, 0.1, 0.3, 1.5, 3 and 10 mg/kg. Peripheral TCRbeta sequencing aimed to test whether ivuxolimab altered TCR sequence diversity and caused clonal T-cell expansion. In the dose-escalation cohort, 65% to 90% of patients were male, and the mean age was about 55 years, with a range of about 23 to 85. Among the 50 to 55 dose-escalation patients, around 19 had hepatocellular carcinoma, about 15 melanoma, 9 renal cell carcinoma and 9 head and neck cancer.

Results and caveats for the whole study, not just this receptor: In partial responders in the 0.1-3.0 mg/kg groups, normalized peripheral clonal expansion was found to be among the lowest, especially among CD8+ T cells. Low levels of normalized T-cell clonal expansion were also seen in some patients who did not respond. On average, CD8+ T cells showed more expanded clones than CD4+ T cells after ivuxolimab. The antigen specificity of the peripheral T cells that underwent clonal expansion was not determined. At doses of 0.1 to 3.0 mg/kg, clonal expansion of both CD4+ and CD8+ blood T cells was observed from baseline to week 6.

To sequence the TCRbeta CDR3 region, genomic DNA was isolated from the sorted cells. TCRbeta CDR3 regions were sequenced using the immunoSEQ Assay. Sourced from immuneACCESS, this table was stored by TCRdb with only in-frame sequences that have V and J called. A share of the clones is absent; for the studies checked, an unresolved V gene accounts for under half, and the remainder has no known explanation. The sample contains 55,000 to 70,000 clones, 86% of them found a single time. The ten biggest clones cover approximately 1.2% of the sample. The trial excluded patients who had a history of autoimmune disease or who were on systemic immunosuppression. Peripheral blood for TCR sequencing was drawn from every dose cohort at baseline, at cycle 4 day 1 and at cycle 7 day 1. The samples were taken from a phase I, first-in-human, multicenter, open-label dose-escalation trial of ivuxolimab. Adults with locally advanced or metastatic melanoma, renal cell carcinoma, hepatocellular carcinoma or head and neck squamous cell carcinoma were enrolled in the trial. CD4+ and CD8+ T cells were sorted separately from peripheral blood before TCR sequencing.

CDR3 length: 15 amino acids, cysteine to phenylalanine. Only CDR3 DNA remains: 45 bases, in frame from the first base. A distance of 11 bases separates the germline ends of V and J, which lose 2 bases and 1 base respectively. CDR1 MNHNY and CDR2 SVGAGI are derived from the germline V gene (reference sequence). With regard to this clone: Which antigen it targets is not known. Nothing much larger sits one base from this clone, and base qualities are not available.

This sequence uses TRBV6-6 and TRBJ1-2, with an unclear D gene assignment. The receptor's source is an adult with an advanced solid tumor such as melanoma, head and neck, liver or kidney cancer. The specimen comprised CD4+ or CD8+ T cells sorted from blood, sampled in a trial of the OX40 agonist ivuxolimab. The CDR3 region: CASSYGKGINYGYTF. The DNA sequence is TGTGCCAGCAGTTACGGGAAGGGAATTAACTATGGCTACACCTTC.